These 26 T cell receptor beta chains were all obtained from the same sample, sequenced in a study of neurological immune-mediated disorders. Via MiXCR, TCRdb re-called the 5' RACE reads, giving one row per CDR3 protein. Among about 53,000 distinct CDR3 sequences, 7.5% to 9.5% were seen once, and the ten largest hold about 1.9%. Sample time point: longitudinal time-point 3. The specimen was PBMCs. The receptor source for this set is a woman aged 40 to 55 in good health.

This clonotype was seen repeatedly, ten times or more. The J gene is TRBJ2-5, the V gene TRBV5-1, with TRBD1 matching 10 bases. Per germline, CDR1 SGHRS and CDR2 YFSETQ. The V gene end was trimmed by 4 bases and the J gene end by 5 bases; junction bases not matched to a gene: 17. The length of the CDR3 is 18 residues. This CDR3 reads CASSLAGDRGLRGETQYF. For the CDR3, the DNA is TGCGCCAGCAGCCTCGCTGGGGACAGGGGACTCCGAGGGGAGACCCAGTACTTC. The variable domain in full, completed from reference TRBV5-1 and TRBJ2-5, reads KAGVTQTPRYLIKTRGQQVTLSCSPISGHRSVSWYQQTPGQGLQFLFEYFSETQRNKGNFPGRFSGRQFSNSRSEMNVSTLELGDSALYLCASSLAGDRGLRGETQYFGPGTRLLVL.

This clonotype was picked up many times. The chain couples TRBV29-1 to TRBJ2-3; 8 bases map to TRBD1. Germline loops: CDR1 SQVTM, CDR2 ANQGSEA. The junction had 1 base not matched to a gene; V was cut back by 7 bases and J by 1 base. The CDR3 is made up of 12 amino acids. The CDR3 DNA reads as TGCAGCGCAGGGGGCGGCACAGATACGCAGTATTTT. Translation gives CSAGGGTDTQYF.

This clonotype was counted at least ten times. The CDR3 bases are TGTGCCAGCAGCCAATTCTGGGACGGAGGGACAGATACGCAGTATTTT. Amino acid sequence: CASSQFWDGGTDTQYF. The rearrangement joins TRBV3-1 to TRBJ2-3, with TRBD2 as a possible D gene (6 bases). Germline loops: CDR1 LGHDT, CDR2 YNNKEL (reference sequence). Trimming stripped 2 bases from V and 3 bases from J, with 15 bases between. The CDR3 runs to 16 residues.

This clonotype came up a few times. The CDR3 DNA reads TGCAGTGCTAGAGTTTCGGACACCGGGGAGCTGTTTTTT. This sequence encodes CSARVSDTGELFF. This rearrangement joins TRBV20-1 to TRBJ2-2; no firm D call. This CDR3 is built from 13 residues. Trimming cost V 1 base and J 3 bases, with 6 bases left between them. The germline V gene encodes CDR1 DFQATT and CDR2 SNEGSKA (reference sequence).

The sample holds many counts of this clonotype. This chain links TRBV5-1 with TRBJ2-4; 10 nucleotides match TRBD1. The CDR3 contains 16 residues. V shed 4 bases, J shed 2 bases, and the junction held 6 bases outside the gene matches. Germline CDR1 and CDR2: SGHRS and YFSETQ. CDR3 bases: TGCGCCAGCAGCACACGGACAGGGGGGCCCAAAAACATTCAGTACTTC. It codes for CASSTRTGGPKNIQYF.

This clonotype was seen many times. The CDR3 here is CASSQEGRTYNEQFF. CDR3 in DNA: TGTGCCAGCAGCCAAGAGGGGAGGACCTACAATGAGCAGTTCTTC. The chain carries TRBV4-2 and TRBJ2-1; TRBD2 is a possible D gene (6 bases). The CDR3 has 15 residues. Trimming pared 0 bases from V and 2 bases from J, leaving 8 bases between. The V gene's germline CDR1 is LGHNA and CDR2 YNFKEQ.

The sample holds a few counts of this clonotype. The chain is built from TRBV19 and TRBJ1-1; D is ambiguous. Germline CDR1 and CDR2: LNHDA and SQIVND (reference sequence). V lost 9 bases, J lost 0 bases, and 11 bases lay in between. The CDR3 spans 13 residues. DNA for the CDR3: TGTGCCAGCCTTGCGGATTTGAACACTGAAGCTTTCTTT. The encoded protein is CASLADLNTEAFF.

There are many counts of this clonotype. This chain links TRBV24-1 with TRBJ2-1; 8 nucleotides match TRBD1. The J segment lost 0 bases and the V segment lost 1 base, leaving 10 bases of the junction unmatched. Germline assignment: CDR1 KGHDR and CDR2 SFDVKD. The CDR3 sequence is 19 residues long. CDR3 bases: TGTGCCACCAGTGATTTCAGGGCAGGGGGCGGAATCTCCTACAATGAGCAGTTCTTC. It yields the protein CATSDFRAGGGISYNEQFF.

This clonotype was seen ten or more times. V gene TRBV30 combines with J gene TRBJ1-1, with D hard to call. The CDR3 extends over 12 amino acids. Per germline, CDR1 GTSNPN and CDR2 SVGIG (reference sequence). Trimming removed 3 bases from V and 8 bases from J, with 13 bases in between. The CDR3 nucleotides read TGTGCCTGGAGCTGGTCGGCCGCCGAAGCTTTCTTT. Residues: CAWSWSAAEAFF.

There are many counts of this clonotype. This chain connects TRBV20-1 to TRBJ2-5, with D possibly TRBD2 on 5 matching bases. The V end was cut by 0 bases, the J end by 2 bases, with 19 bases between. This CDR3 contains 17 residues. Germline values: CDR1 DFQATT, CDR2 SNEGSKA (reference sequence). For the CDR3, the DNA is TGCAGTGCTAGAGATATTAGGATTGGACTCCTACAAGAGACCCAGTACTTC. Translated, it gives CSARDIRIGLLQETQYF.

This clonotype has only a few counts. This chain uses TRBV10-3 with TRBJ2-3; unclear D gene. Germline V gene data show CDR1 as ENHRY and CDR2 as SYGVKD. The CDR3 has 15 amino acids. The V end lost 0 bases, the J end lost 0 bases, and 7 bases lay between the germline ends. The CDR3 region has the DNA TGTGCCATCAGTGAGTCAAGCGTCAGCACAGATACGCAGTATTTT. Protein sequence: CAISESSVSTDTQYF.

This clonotype was picked up a small number of times. The V and J genes are TRBV5-1 and TRBJ1-6; D unresolved. V shed 3 bases and J shed 7 bases, with 11 bases lying between them. Germline CDR1 SGHRS, CDR2 YFSETQ. The CDR3 is 14 amino acids. The CDR3: CASSYPTPNSPLHF. CDR3 coding DNA: TGCGCCAGCAGCTATCCTACACCGAATTCACCCCTCCACTTT.

This clonotype was detected many times. The rearrangement uses TRBV10-3 and TRBJ1-2, with 11 bases matching TRBD1. Germline-derived CDR1 and CDR2 are ENHRY and SYGVKD. V gave up 5 bases and J gave up 6 bases; unmatched junction bases: 11. This CDR3 comprises 16 residues. CDR3 sequence: CAISNSRTGGADGYTF. For the CDR3, the DNA is TGTGCCATCAGTAATTCGAGGACAGGGGGCGCCGATGGCTACACCTTC.

CDR3 amino acids: CSVRDRGVNSPLHF. The DNA for the CDR3 is TGCAGCGTCCGGGACAGGGGGGTAAATTCACCCCTCCACTTT. The chain uses TRBV29-1 and TRBJ1-6; TRBD1 matches 11 bases. The germline V gene has CDR1 SQVTM and CDR2 ANQGSEA. V dropped 6 bases and J dropped 7; count of bases not matched to a gene: 5. This CDR3 comprises 14 residues.

This clonotype was seen at least ten times. This chain uses TRBV7-2 with TRBJ2-7; 7 nucleotides line up with TRBD1. Germline trimming cut 1 base from V and 1 base from J; bases unmatched to any gene: 4. From germline, CDR1 is SGHTA and CDR2 FQGNSA. The CDR3 has 15 amino acids. CDR3 nucleotides: TGTGCCAGCAGCTTAGGGGGACAGCTTTCCTACGAGCAGTACTTC. Encoded protein: CASSLGGQLSYEQYF.

This clonotype was counted ten times or more. This chain connects TRBV29-1 to TRBJ2-7; TRBD1 matches 9 bases. V trimming: 4 bases; J trimming: 2 bases; junction bases outside the gene matches: 6. The CDR3 spans 14 residues. Germline assignment: CDR1 SQVTM and CDR2 ANQGSEA. CDR3 sequence reads: CSVVGGQGPYEQYF. CDR3 bases: TGCAGCGTTGTGGGAGGACAGGGGCCCTACGAGCAGTACTTC.

This clonotype was counted ten times or more. V is TRBV14 and J is TRBJ2-7; D might be TRBD1 (6 bases). V lost 2 bases and J lost 6, with 11 bases in between. Germline V gene data show CDR1 as SGHDN and CDR2 as FVKESK. This CDR3 is built from 13 residues. The CDR3 reads CASSQLRRGEQYF. CDR3 DNA sequence: TGTGCCAGCAGCCAACTTCGCAGGGGCGAGCAGTACTTC.

This clonotype was picked up many times. The chain couples TRBV5-1 to TRBJ1-4; possibly TRBD1 for D (6 bases). Trimming pared 4 bases from V and 7 bases from J, leaving 17 bases between. The CDR3 covers 15 residues. Germline-derived CDR1 and CDR2 are SGHRS and YFSETQ. CDR3 DNA: TGCGCCAGCAGCCCAGATTTATTGGGGGCTGAAAAACTGTTTTTT. This sequence encodes CASSPDLLGAEKLFF.

The chain carries TRBV5-1 and TRBJ1-5; D gene unclear. CDR3 length equals 14 residues. Germline lookup yields CDR1 SGHRS and CDR2 YFSETQ. V was clipped by 0 bases and J by 6 bases, with 10 bases between them. The CDR3 DNA reads TGCGCCAGCAGCTTGGCTGGGAGCGGTCAGCCCCAGCATTTT. This codes for CASSLAGSGQPQHF.

This clonotype was observed at least ten times. V is TRBV29-1 and J is TRBJ2-1; 7 bases agree with TRBD2. There are 15 residues in the CDR3. Germline-derived CDR1 and CDR2 are SQVTM and ANQGSEA. V was clipped by 4 bases and J by 4 bases; unmatched bases: 10. The CDR3 DNA reads TGCAGCGTTGGGGTGGGAGCGGGAATGTACAATGAGCAGTTCTTC. It is translated as CSVGVGAGMYNEQFF.

This clonotype was detected many times. The rearrangement uses TRBV5-1 and TRBJ1-1; D not certain. Germline V lookup: CDR1 SGHRS, CDR2 YFSETQ. This CDR3 spans 13 amino acids. With 2 bases removed from V and 7 bases from J, the gap between germline ends came to 12 bases. Written as DNA, the CDR3 is TGCGCCAGCAGCTTCGGCCGATCGGGTGAAGCTTTCTTT. Translating gives CASSFGRSGEAFF.

This clonotype was found many times. This chain connects TRBV7-8 to TRBJ2-7; possibly TRBD1 for D (5 bases). Trimming removed 5 bases from V and 4 bases from J, with 18 bases in between. The CDR3 is 15 amino acids. Germline values: CDR1 SGHVS, CDR2 FQNEAQ. The CDR3 region has the DNA TGTGCCAGCAGCCTACTTGACAGTCTAGGATACGAGCAGTACTTC. This codes for CASSLLDSLGYEQYF. The complete variable domain, with remaining parts taken from reference TRBV7-8 and TRBJ2-7, reads GAGVSQSPRYKVAKRGQDVALRCDPISGHVSLFWYQQALGQGPEFLTYFQNEAQLDKSGLPSDRFFAERPEGSVSTLKIQRTQQEDSAVYLCASSLLDSLGYEQYFGPGTRLTVT.

This clonotype occurred many times. The chain couples TRBV15 to TRBJ2-5; the D gene is possibly TRBD1 (5 bases). The length of the CDR3 is 15 residues. The germline gives CDR1 LNHNV, CDR2 YYDKDF (reference sequence). V lost 0 bases to trimming and J lost 5 bases, with 13 bases between them. CDR3 sequence reads: CATSRDIGAGETQYF. Here the CDR3 DNA reads TGTGCCACCAGCAGAGATATAGGGGCCGGCGAGACCCAGTACTTC.

This clonotype was seen many times. The chain uses TRBV6-5 and TRBJ1-6, with unresolved D. CDR3 length: 12 amino acids. CDR1 MNHEY and CDR2 SVGAGI come from the germline V gene. Trimming left V 7 bases short and J 9 bases short, with 10 bases between. CDR3 nucleotide sequence: TGTGCCAGCACGTCCGGAAGTTCACCCCTCCACTTT. Translation gives CASTSGSSPLHF.

Of note for this clonotype: Given a much more abundant clone one base away, this may be a read error. This chain uses TRBV29-1 with TRBJ2-3, with D unclear. Between the trimmed V and J ends, which lost 5 bases and 4 bases, there was a span of 13 bases. The CDR3 spans 13 residues. Looked up from germline, CDR1 is SQVTM and CDR2 is ANQGSEA. The CDR3 region is CSVLTVVADTQYF. The CDR3 bases are TGCAGCGTTCTCACAGTGGTGGCAGATACGCAGTATTTT.

Many counts were recorded for this clonotype. The rearrangement uses TRBV9 and TRBJ2-1; 11 positions agree with TRBD2. The CDR3 is 15 amino acids. Germline V gene sequence: CDR1 SGDLS, CDR2 YYNGEE. The junction had 5 bases not matched to a gene; V was cut back by 3 bases and J by 6 bases. The CDR3 here is CASSAPGLAANEQFF. DNA for the CDR3: TGTGCCAGCAGCGCCCCGGGACTAGCGGCCAATGAGCAGTTCTTC.